Sequencing of this T cell receptor (beta chain) was carried out in a study of T cells in Graves' hyperthyroidism and ophthalmopathy. Across the whole study: Peripheral blood collection took place at initial diagnosis, before any treatment. Study observations and caveats: Before onset, by a median of about six months, the model predicted ophthalmopathy.

What was amplified from RNA transcripts were TCR beta CDR3 regions. Carried out on the TCR CDR3, a first-round RT-PCR used the HTBI primer set. MiXCR, run by TCRdb on the multiplex PCR reads, gives a single entry per CDR3 protein. The sample gives fewer than 400,000 distinct CDR3 sequences, approximately 17% of which show up once; approximately 33% is in the top ten. Criteria for exclusion of patients were uncontrolled infection, other autoimmune disease, pregnancy or lactation. The authors obtained PBMCs from about 9.5 ml of fresh peripheral blood. On this clonotype: Antigen specificity is unknown.

V gave up 8 bases and J gave up 7 bases; unmatched junction bases: 8. Germline lookup yields CDR1 MNHNS and CDR2 SASEGT. CDR3 length: 14 amino acids. Sequencing was carried out using blood. The rearrangement joins TRBV6-1 to TRBJ1-6, with 7 bases matching TRBD1. This TCR came from a young man with Graves' hyperthyroidism. CDR3 in amino acids: CASSPGTDNSPLHF. CDR3 in DNA: TGTGCCAGCTCGCCGGGGACAGACAATTCACCCCTCCACTTT.